These 12 T cell receptor beta chains came from one sample sequenced in a study of T-cell reconstitution after alpha-beta-depleted transplantation in children. Unique molecular identifiers were incorporated during preparation of the TCRbeta library. TCRdb re-analysed the PCR reads in MiXCR, keeping a single row per CDR3 protein. The sample holds 450,000 to 600,000 distinct CDR3 sequences, approximately 13% seen once. Sequenced material: PBMCs, mostly from graft donor cells, taken 360 days after TCRalphabeta/CD19-depleted stem cell transplant. These receptors were collected from a male patient under 18 who had a stem cell transplant for acute myeloid leukemia, so the T cells may come from the graft donor.

This clonotype was observed a few times. The chain links TRBV7-3 to TRBJ2-1; D may be TRBD2 (6 bases). The V gene's germline CDR1 is SGHTA and CDR2 FQGTGA. The CDR3 extends over 16 amino acids. The germline V and J ends were trimmed by 5 bases and 0 bases, with 14 bases remaining between them. Here the CDR3 DNA reads TGTGCCAGCAGCCCCCTCCTGGGACTCTCCTACAATGAGCAGTTCTTC. This translates into CASSPLLGLSYNEQFF.

This clonotype was counted only a few times. This sequence joins TRBV20-1 and TRBJ2-5; D is tentatively TRBD1 or TRBD2 (5 bases each). Germline V gene lookup returns CDR1 DFQATT and CDR2 SNEGSKA (reference sequence). The CDR3 is 13 residues long. V was trimmed by 4 bases and J by 3 bases, leaving 12 bases between them. The CDR3 sequence is CSANYGTKETQYF. CDR3 bases: TGCAGTGCTAATTATGGGACGAAAGAGACCCAGTACTTC.

The chain has TRBV29-1 and TRBJ2-7; D might be TRBD2 (5 bases). With 1 base removed from V and 3 bases from J, the gap between germline ends came to 16 bases. The CDR3 consists of 15 residues. Germline lookup yields CDR1 SQVTM and CDR2 ANQGSEA. CDR3 in amino acids: CSVEGAGVRNYEQYF. In DNA form, the CDR3 reads TGCAGCGTTGAAGGGGCCGGGGTCCGGAACTACGAGCAGTACTTC.

This clonotype was seen only a few times. The rearrangement uses TRBV25-1 and TRBJ2-7, with 9 bases identical to TRBD2. V shed 6 bases, J shed 1 base, and the junction held 13 bases outside the gene matches. This CDR3 comprises 17 residues. Germline V gives CDR1 MGHDK, CDR2 SYGVNS. The DNA of the CDR3 is TGTGCCAGCAGCGACATGAGGGCTAGCGGGAATTCCTACGAGCAGTACTTC. Residues: CASSDMRASGNSYEQYF.

The table lists this clonotype with a few counts. The chain links TRBV20-1 to TRBJ2-1, with D possibly TRBD1 on 5 matching bases. The germline V and J ends were trimmed by 2 bases and 6 bases, with 20 bases remaining between them. This CDR3 spans 16 amino acids. Germline lookup yields CDR1 DFQATT and CDR2 SNEGSKA (reference sequence). The CDR3 here is CSARLTHQGSGNEQFF. The CDR3 DNA sequence: TGCAGTGCTAGACTCACCCATCAGGGTTCGGGCAATGAGCAGTTCTTC.

The rearrangement links TRBV30 to TRBJ2-1, with 9 bases lining up with TRBD2. The CDR3 is 13 residues long. Germline V gene data show CDR1 as GTSNPN and CDR2 as SVGIG (reference sequence). V lost 3 bases to trimming and J lost 8 bases; unmatched junction nucleotides: 5. CDR3 DNA: TGTGCCTGGAGCCTAGCGGGATGGGATGAGCAGTTCTTC. Amino acids: CAWSLAGWDEQFF. The whole variable domain, filled in from reference TRBV30 and TRBJ2-1, reads SQTIHQWPATLVQPVGSPLSLECTVEGTSNPNLYWYRQAAGRGLQLLFYSVGIGQISSEVPQNLSASRPQDRQFILSSKKLLLSDSGFYLCAWSLAGWDEQFFGPGTRLTVL.

This clonotype has a handful of counts. This chain links TRBV10-3 with TRBJ2-7, with D unresolved. Germline-derived CDR1 and CDR2 are ENHRY and SYGVKD. The CDR3 extends over 14 amino acids. Trimming removed 3 bases from V and 3 bases from J, with 12 bases in between. As DNA, the CDR3 is TGTGCCATCAGTGACTTAGGACCTCGCTACGAGCAGTACTTC. Its translation is CAISDLGPRYEQYF.

This clonotype was counted only a few times. V usage is TRBV7-2 and J usage is TRBJ2-1; a possible D gene is TRBD2 (6 bases). This CDR3 is 15 amino acids long. Germline loops: CDR1 SGHTA, CDR2 FQGNSA. Trimming shortened V by 2 bases and J by 12 bases, and 20 bases separated the two germline ends. CDR3 sequence: CASSLRPPGDSGQFF. The CDR3 DNA is TGTGCCAGCAGCTTACGTCCGCCCGGGGACTCTGGGCAGTTCTTC. Supplemented by reference TRBV7-2 and TRBJ2-1, the full variable domain reads GAGVSQSPSNKVTEKGKDVELRCDPISGHTALYWYRQSLGQGLEFLIYFQGNSAPDKSGLPSDRFSAERTGGSVSTLTIQRTQQEDSAVYLCASSLRPPGDSGQFFGPGTRLTVL.

This clonotype occurred many times. The gene calls are TRBV24-1 and TRBJ2-5; TRBD2 aligns across 9 bases. V shed 6 bases, J shed 0 bases, and the junction held 13 bases outside the gene matches. CDR3 length: 18 residues. Germline CDR1 is KGHDR and CDR2 is SFDVKD. The CDR3 is CATSSVVLASGNQETQYF. The CDR3 DNA sequence: TGTGCCACCAGTTCAGTCGTGTTGGCTAGCGGGAACCAAGAGACCCAGTACTTC.

This clonotype was recorded a few times. V is TRBV11-1 and J is TRBJ2-3; D remains ambiguous. The CDR3 is 11 residues long. V lost 6 bases and J 4 bases, leaving 5 bases between the germline ends. Germline CDR1 and CDR2: SGHAT and FQDESV (reference sequence). CDR3 protein: CASRLADTQYF. The CDR3 nucleotides are TGTGCCAGCAGGCTAGCAGATACGCAGTATTTT.

A few counts support this clonotype. The gene calls are TRBV9 and TRBJ2-7; 8 positions match TRBD2. V was clipped by 0 bases and J by 3 bases; unmatched bases: 2. The CDR3 totals 14 residues. Germline loops: CDR1 SGDLS, CDR2 YYNGEE. The CDR3 sequence: CASSVASGYYEQYF. DNA of the CDR3: TGTGCCAGCAGCGTAGCTAGCGGGTACTACGAGCAGTACTTC.

The chain links TRBV5-6 to TRBJ2-7; TRBD1 matches 8 bases. V was pared by 4 bases and J by 4 bases, with 7 bases of the junction left unmatched. This CDR3 is built from 14 residues. CDR1 is SGHDT, CDR2 YYEEEE, per germline. CDR3 nucleotides: TGTGCCAGCAGCCCGGACGGACAGGGTTACGAGCAGTACTTC. Translating gives CASSPDGQGYEQYF.